Each of the 23 T cell receptor beta chains below was sequenced from the same sample in a study of identical twins. TCRdb independently ran MiXCR on the 5' RACE reads; one entry per CDR3 protein. The sample has around 1.7 million distinct CDR3 sequences, under 35% seen once; the top ten hold about 0.27%. The specimen was cord blood. These receptors were taken from a newborn girl in good health.

The chain links TRBV20-1 to TRBJ1-5; D unresolved. The CDR3 consists of 14 residues. CDR1 is DFQATT, CDR2 SNEGSKA, per germline (reference sequence). The V end was cut by 2 bases, the J end by 2 bases, with 10 bases between. The CDR3, as DNA: TGCAGTGCTAGAAAGGGTACTCGCAATCAGCCCCAGCATTTT. This encodes CSARKGTRNQPQHF.

The chain has TRBV6-5 and TRBJ2-7, with 12 nucleotides matching TRBD2. J lost 3 bases, V lost 3 bases, and 3 bases had no gene match. Germline V gene data show CDR1 as MNHEY and CDR2 as SVGAGI. This CDR3 has 15 residues. CDR3 DNA sequence: TGTGCCAGCAGTTATAGACTAGCGGGAGTCTACGAGCAGTACTTC. Residues: CASSYRLAGVYEQYF.

This clonotype was counted only a few times. V and J are TRBV6-5 and TRBJ2-1, with D possibly called TRBD1 or TRBD2 (5 bases each). Germline CDR1 MNHEY, CDR2 SVGAGI. The CDR3 length is 14 residues. V was clipped by 8 bases and J by 12 bases, with 23 bases between them. In DNA form, the CDR3 reads TGTGCCAGCGGGGCCTCCCGAACTAGTAGGAGGCAGTTCTTC. Amino acid sequence: CASGASRTSRRQFF.

The genes are TRBV28 and TRBJ1-2, with D maybe TRBD1 (6 bases). In germline, CDR1 is MDHEN, CDR2 SYDVKM. Trimming removed 10 bases at V and 3 bases at J, with 18 bases between. This CDR3 is 14 amino acids long. As DNA, the CDR3 is TGTGCCACCACCGCTAGCAGGGGTGACTATGGCTACACCTTC. Its protein product is CATTASRGDYGYTF.

A few counts support this clonotype. The chain has TRBV15 and TRBJ2-3; 7 bases agree with TRBD1. Germline values: CDR1 LNHNV, CDR2 YYDKDF (reference sequence). V lost 0 bases and J lost 3; bases outside the gene matches: 9. The CDR3 has 17 amino acids. The CDR3 DNA sequence: TGTGCCACCAGCAGAGATCTTAACAGGGGTTGGACAGATACGCAGTATTTT. It translates to CATSRDLNRGWTDTQYF.

The chain carries TRBV6-6 and TRBJ2-5; D possibly corresponds to TRBD2 (6 bases). The germline gives CDR1 MNHNY, CDR2 SVGAGI (reference sequence). The CDR3 totals 14 residues. The germline V and J ends were trimmed by 10 bases and 1 base, with 16 bases remaining between them. The DNA of the CDR3 is TGTGCCACGGGTGTGGCGGGGCCCCAAGAGACCCAGTACTTC. Protein product: CATGVAGPQETQYF.

The V and J genes are TRBV4-2 and TRBJ1-6; no firm D call. The CDR3 covers 18 residues. The V and J ends lost 1 base and 5 bases respectively, with 18 bases between them. Looked up from germline, CDR1 is LGHNA and CDR2 is YNFKEQ. CDR3 protein: CASSQGLVRTDDNSPLHF. The CDR3 DNA follows: TGTGCCAGCAGCCAAGGCCTAGTAAGGACGGATGATAATTCACCCCTCCACTTT.

Comments on this clonotype: At one of its ends the junction is not consistent with the germline gene, which may arise from a read error. This chain connects TRBV3-1 to TRBJ1-4; TRBD1 matches 10 bases. Looked up from germline, CDR1 is LGHDT and CDR2 is YNNKEL (reference sequence). The CDR3 runs to 15 residues. CDR3 protein: CANSPRTGGKEKLFF. The CDR3 DNA sequence: TGTGCCAACAGCCCGCGGACAGGGGGAAAGGAAAAACTGTTTTTT.

The sample holds a few counts of this clonotype. At one boundary the junction diverges from the germline segment, which might be a read error. The genes are TRBV9 and TRBJ2-5; 7 bases fit TRBD2. This CDR3 comprises 13 residues. Germline lookup yields CDR1 SGDLS and CDR2 YYNGEE. The CDR3 nucleotides are TGTGCCAGCAGCGTAGGGACGCGGGAGACCCGGTACTTC. Its protein is CASSVGTRETRYF.

The V call is TRBV28, the J call TRBJ2-1; 8 bases align to TRBD1. The CDR3 covers 15 residues. Germline V gives CDR1 MDHEN, CDR2 SYDVKM. The trim removed 6 bases at V and 4 bases at J, leaving 8 bases unmatched. CDR3 sequence (DNA): TGTGCCAGCAGCGGACAGGGCCCAAGATACAATGAGCAGTTCTTC. Translation: CASSGQGPRYNEQFF.

Turning to this clonotype: Germline is not matched at one junction end, which may reflect a read error. The V call is TRBV6-5, the J call TRBJ2-1; 7 bases match TRBD1. The V gene's germline CDR1 is MNHEY and CDR2 SVGAGI. This CDR3 comprises 15 residues. This CDR3 is CSSNLRTGYYNEQFF. In DNA form, the CDR3 reads TGTTCCAGCAACCTGAGGACAGGTTATTACAATGAGCAGTTCTTC.

This clonotype was recorded only once. This sequence joins TRBV5-5 and TRBJ1-6, with no clear D. CDR3 length equals 13 residues. V lost 4 bases to trimming and J lost 7 bases, with 9 bases between them. Germline V gene sequence: CDR1 SGHKS, CDR2 YYEKEE (reference sequence). CDR3 DNA sequence: TGTGCCAGCAGCCCCGATCAAAATTCACCCCTCCACTTT. Translated: CASSPDQNSPLHF.

This clonotype appeared many times. The CDR3 here is CASSLTGLAGYEQYF. The CDR3 DNA reads TGTGCCAGCAGCTTGACGGGACTAGCGGGCTACGAGCAGTACTTC. V usage is TRBV7-2 and J usage is TRBJ2-7, with TRBD2 matching over 12 bases. V was clipped by 3 bases and J by 3 bases; unmatched bases: 3. Germline V gene lookup returns CDR1 SGHTA and CDR2 FQGNSA. The CDR3 is made up of 15 amino acids.

The CDR3 region is CSARPGPIAAMQYF. CDR3 nucleotides: TGCAGTGCTAGACCGGGCCCCATAGCCGCGATGCAGTACTTC. The chain carries TRBV20-1 and TRBJ2-5; D is undetermined. Trimming removed 2 bases from V and 11 bases from J, with 21 bases in between. The CDR3 totals 14 residues. From germline, CDR1 is DFQATT and CDR2 SNEGSKA (reference sequence).

The chain employs TRBV28 and TRBJ1-4; D ambiguous. The CDR3 runs 15 residues. With 2 bases removed from V and 0 bases from J, the gap between germline ends came to 7 bases. The V gene's germline CDR1 is MDHEN and CDR2 SYDVKM. In DNA, the CDR3 is TGTGCCAGCAGTTTACCAACTACAACTAATGAAAAACTGTTTTTT. It is translated as CASSLPTTTNEKLFF.

The chain employs TRBV19 and TRBJ1-5; no clear D gene. Trimming stripped 10 bases from V and 4 bases from J, with 17 bases between. The CDR3 has 14 residues. Germline CDR1 and CDR2: LNHDA and SQIVND (reference sequence). The CDR3: CATTQARLNQPQHF. CDR3 DNA sequence: TGTGCCACTACGCAGGCGAGGTTAAATCAGCCCCAGCATTTT.

The V call is TRBV12-3 or TRBV12-4, the J call TRBJ2-1, with TRBD2 as a possible D gene (5 bases). Matching the DNA end better, TRBJ2-7 makes the J call doubtful. This CDR3 has 15 residues. CDR3 protein: CASSLLASPHNEQYF. CDR3 DNA: TGTGCCAGCAGTTTACTAGCCTCACCCCACAATGAGCAGTACTTC.

The gene calls are TRBV6-1 and TRBJ2-7, with D tentatively TRBD2 (5 bases). The CDR3 spans 14 residues. CDR1 and CDR2 (germline): MNHNS, SASEGT. V was cut by 2 bases and J by 2 bases, with 10 bases left in between. CDR3 region: CASSETGITYEQYF. As DNA, the CDR3 is TGTGCCAGCAGTGAAACGGGGATAACCTACGAGCAGTACTTC.

The chain carries TRBV6-5 and TRBJ1-2; 9 bases line up with TRBD1. The CDR3 consists of 16 residues. Per the germline V gene, CDR1 is MNHEY and CDR2 is SVGAGI. V lost 0 bases, J lost 0 bases, and 2 bases stayed unmatched. The CDR3 coding sequence is TGTGCCAGCAGTTACTCCCGGACAGGGGCTAACTATGGCTACACCTTC. Protein: CASSYSRTGANYGYTF.

Regarding this clonotype: A much larger clone is a single base away; this may be a read error. The chain is built from TRBV15 and TRBJ2-3; 8 bases map to TRBD2. The V segment lost 5 bases and the J segment 4 bases; nucleotides outside the gene matches: 14. There are 17 residues in the CDR3. CDR1 and CDR2 (germline): LNHNV, YYDKDF (reference sequence). The CDR3 loop is CATSARNSAGVADTQYF. The DNA of the CDR3 is TGTGCCACCAGCGCCCGAAACTCAGCGGGGGTTGCAGATACGCAGTATTTT.

The CDR3 DNA is TGTGCCAGCAGTTTCGGACTAGCGGGAGCTACAGCCAAAAACATTCAGTACTTC. It codes for CASSFGLAGATAKNIQYF. This chain uses TRBV28 with TRBJ2-4, with TRBD2 matching 13 bases. CDR3 length equals 18 residues. V gave up 3 bases and J gave up 0 bases; unmatched junction bases: 5. Germline loops: CDR1 MDHEN, CDR2 SYDVKM.

This clonotype was detected many times. The genes are TRBV6-5 and TRBJ2-3; no clear D. Trimming pared 6 bases from V and 1 base from J, leaving 14 bases between. This CDR3 contains 15 residues. Germline values: CDR1 MNHEY, CDR2 SVGAGI. The chain's CDR3 is CASSDSRSRTDTQYF. The CDR3 DNA reads as TGTGCCAGCAGCGACTCTAGGTCCCGCACAGATACGCAGTATTTT.

The chain links TRBV7-6 to TRBJ2-3; the D is unclear. CDR1 is SGHVS and CDR2 is FNYEAQ in the germline V gene. Trimming took 1 base from V and 9 from J, leaving 14 bases between them. This CDR3 spans 14 amino acids. The CDR3 region has the DNA TGTGCCAGCAGCTTAGAAGTTCTAGAGGACACGCAGTATTTT. It yields the protein CASSLEVLEDTQYF.